This TCR beta chain originates from a study of tumor-infiltrating lymphocytes in primary liver carcinoma. The overall study: These patients were men and women whose ages were 30 to 69 years.

Whole-study results and caveats: Only about 7-24% of top clones appeared in all five tumor regions. Tumor-adjacent and tumor-blood pairs showed less overlap than tumor region pairs.

A single count supports this clonotype. Its antigen is not identified. A constant-region primer served to make TCR beta cDNA from about 0.5 ug total RNA. TCR beta libraries came from three nested multiplex PCR rounds using slightly modified ARM-PCR. Both of the initial two PCR rounds ran for approximately 10 cycles and employed TRBV1-TRBV30 forward primers alongside a C-beta reverse primer. TCRdb fed the multiplex PCR reads into MiXCR, producing one record per CDR3 protein. The table has about 200,000 distinct CDR3 sequences, approximately 80% seen once. Co-extraction yielded RNA and DNA from around 20-30 mg of unsorted bulk tissue. Chronic HBV infection, untreated so far, was present in the patients. The CDR3 extends over 14 amino acids. Germline CDR1 is MNHNY and CDR2 is SVGAGI (reference sequence). V lost 7 bases and J 6 bases, leaving 15 bases between the germline ends.

The rearrangement links TRBV6-6 to TRBJ2-2; D is tentatively TRBD1 or TRBD2 (5 bases each). This TCR derives from a man aged 35-49 years with primary liver carcinoma and hepatitis B virus infection. The sequencing sample was made of tumor tissue from primary liver carcinoma. CDR3 nucleotide sequence: TGTGCCAGCATTGAGGGGCCGGACGCCGGGGAGCTGTTTTTT. Its protein product is CASIEGPDAGELFF.